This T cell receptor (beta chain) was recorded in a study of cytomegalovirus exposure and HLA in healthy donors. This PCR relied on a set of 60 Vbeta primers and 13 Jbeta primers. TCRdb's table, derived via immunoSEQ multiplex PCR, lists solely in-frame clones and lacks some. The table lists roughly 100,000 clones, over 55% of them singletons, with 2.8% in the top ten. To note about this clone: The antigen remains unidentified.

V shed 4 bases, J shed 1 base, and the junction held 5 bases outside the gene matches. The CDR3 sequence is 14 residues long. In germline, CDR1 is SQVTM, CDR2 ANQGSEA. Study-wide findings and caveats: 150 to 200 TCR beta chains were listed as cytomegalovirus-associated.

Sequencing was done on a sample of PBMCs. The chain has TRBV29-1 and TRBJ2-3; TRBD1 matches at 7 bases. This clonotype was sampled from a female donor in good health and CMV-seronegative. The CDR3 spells CSVVAGGGTDTQYF. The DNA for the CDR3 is TGCAGCGTTGTGGCAGGGGGAGGCACAGATACGCAGTATTTT.